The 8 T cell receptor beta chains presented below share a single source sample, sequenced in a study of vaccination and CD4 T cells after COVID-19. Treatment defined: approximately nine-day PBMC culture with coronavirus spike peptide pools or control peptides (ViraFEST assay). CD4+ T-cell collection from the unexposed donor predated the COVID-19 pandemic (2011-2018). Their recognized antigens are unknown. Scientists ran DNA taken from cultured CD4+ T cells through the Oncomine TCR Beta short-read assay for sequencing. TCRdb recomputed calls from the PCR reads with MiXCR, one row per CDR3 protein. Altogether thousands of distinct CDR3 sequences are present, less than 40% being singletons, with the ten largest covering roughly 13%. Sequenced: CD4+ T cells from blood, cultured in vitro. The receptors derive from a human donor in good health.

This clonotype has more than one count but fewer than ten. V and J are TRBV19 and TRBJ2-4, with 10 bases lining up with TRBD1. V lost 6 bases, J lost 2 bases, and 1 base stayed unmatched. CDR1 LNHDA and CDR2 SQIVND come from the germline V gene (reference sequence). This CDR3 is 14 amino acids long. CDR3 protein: CASSDRGPKNIQYF. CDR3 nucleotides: TGTGCCAGTAGCGACAGGGGGCCCAAAAACATTCAGTACTTC. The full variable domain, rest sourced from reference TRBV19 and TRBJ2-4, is DGGITQSPKYLFRKEGQNVTLSCEQNLNHDAMYWYRQDPGQGLRLIYYSQIVNDFQKGDIAEGYSVSREKKESFPLTVTSAQKNPTAFYLCASSDRGPKNIQYFGAGTRLSVL.

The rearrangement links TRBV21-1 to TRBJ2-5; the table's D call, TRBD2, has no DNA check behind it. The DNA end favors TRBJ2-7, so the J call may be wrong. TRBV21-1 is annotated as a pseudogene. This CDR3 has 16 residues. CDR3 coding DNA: TGTGCCAGCAGCAAAGTTGTGGGGGGACTACGCGACGAGCAGTACTTC. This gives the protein CASSKVVGGLRDEQYF.

Here the CDR3 reads CASSSTLTTNTEAFF. The DNA of the CDR3 is TGCGCCAGCAGCTCTACACTAACTACGAACACTGAAGCTTTCTTT. The V and J genes are TRBV5-1 and TRBJ1-1, with D unresolved. The CDR3 is made up of 15 amino acids. Trimming removed 3 bases from V and 1 base from J, with 13 bases in between. CDR1 is SGHRS, CDR2 YFSETQ, per germline.

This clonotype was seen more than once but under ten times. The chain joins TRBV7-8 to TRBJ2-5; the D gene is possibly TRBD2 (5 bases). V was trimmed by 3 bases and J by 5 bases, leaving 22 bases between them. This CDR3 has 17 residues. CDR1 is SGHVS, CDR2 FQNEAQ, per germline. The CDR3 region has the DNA TGTGCCAGCAGCTTGGGGAAGGGAGCTAAGAAGTTGGAGACCCAGTACTTC. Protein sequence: CASSLGKGAKKLETQYF.

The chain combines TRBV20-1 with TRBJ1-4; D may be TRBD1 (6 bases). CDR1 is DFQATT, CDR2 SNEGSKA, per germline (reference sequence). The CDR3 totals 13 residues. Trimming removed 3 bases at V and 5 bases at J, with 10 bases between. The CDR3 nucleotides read TGCAGTGCTAGTCACCAGGGGAATGAAAAACTGTTTTTT. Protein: CSASHQGNEKLFF.

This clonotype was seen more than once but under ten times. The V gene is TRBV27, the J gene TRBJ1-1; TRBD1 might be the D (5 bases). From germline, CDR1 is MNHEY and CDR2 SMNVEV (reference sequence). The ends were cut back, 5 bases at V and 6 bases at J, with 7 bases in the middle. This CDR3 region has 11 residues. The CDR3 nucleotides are TGTGCCAGCAGTGGGGGGTCTGAAGCTTTCTTT. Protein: CASSGGSEAFF.

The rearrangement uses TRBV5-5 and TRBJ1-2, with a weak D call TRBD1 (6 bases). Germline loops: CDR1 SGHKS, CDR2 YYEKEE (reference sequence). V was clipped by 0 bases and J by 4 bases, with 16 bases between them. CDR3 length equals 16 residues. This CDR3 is CASSLAGEQGGYGYTF. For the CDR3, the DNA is TGTGCCAGCAGCTTGGCTGGAGAACAGGGCGGCTATGGCTACACCTTC.

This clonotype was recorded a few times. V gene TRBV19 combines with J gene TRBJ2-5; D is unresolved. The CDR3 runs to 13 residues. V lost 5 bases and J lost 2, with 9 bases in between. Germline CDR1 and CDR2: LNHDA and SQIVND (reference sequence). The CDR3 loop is CASSVRIQETQYF. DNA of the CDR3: TGTGCCAGTAGTGTTAGGATTCAAGAGACCCAGTACTTC.